This note documents a single TCR beta chain sequence. V was pared by 3 bases and J by 8 bases, with 6 bases of the junction left unmatched. The CDR3 sequence is 15 residues long. Looked up from germline, CDR1 is KGHDR and CDR2 is SFDVKD. The data derive from a study of control samples from healthy donors and cancer patients. Assay used: immunoSEQ multiplex PCR; TCRdb lists only in-frame clones, some missing. The table has just under 80,000 clones, 70% to 90% seen once. The TCR was taken from a woman aged 60 to 75 with head and neck cancer. The chain joins TRBV24-1 to TRBJ2-1; 10 nucleotides line up with TRBD1. The sequenced material came from PBMCs. The DNA of the CDR3 is TGTGCCACCAGTGATGCGTACGGGACAGGGGATGAGCAGTTCTTC. Amino acid sequence: CATSDAYGTGDEQFF.